The T cell receptor beta chain described here comes from a study of metastatic and nonmetastatic thyroid tumors. About the research overall: The comparison covered peripheral blood and tumor or nodule tissue in malignant and benign thyroid patients. Study-level points and caveats: Benign nodules reportedly had significantly lower TCR beta diversity than malignant thyroid tumors in blood and tumor.

CDR1 and CDR2 from the germline V gene are LNHDA and SQIVND (reference sequence). This CDR3 has 14 amino acids. The ends lost 6 bases at V and 5 bases at J; junction bases unmatched: 3. Per the study methods: The study took CDR3 differences across clinicopathological groups and made a distant-metastasis classifier for papillary thyroid cancer from them. TCRdb reprocessed the PCR reads using MiXCR. V and J calls and clone size were set by TCRdb, not the authors. The sample lists 25,000 to 30,000 clones; 16% were seen once. Prior to thyroid surgery, none of the patients had received any treatment. This clone was picked up many times. Its antigen is not known.

This TCR came from a male donor with papillary thyroid cancer or a benign thyroid nodule (not recorded which). Some clones in this sample may be carry-over from other donors' samples. The sequenced material came from blood. This rearrangement joins TRBV19 to TRBJ2-3, with 12 bases identical to TRBD2. The CDR3 here is CASRRLAGVDTQYF. For the CDR3, the DNA is TGTGCCAGTAGGCGACTAGCGGGAGTAGATACGCAGTATTTT.